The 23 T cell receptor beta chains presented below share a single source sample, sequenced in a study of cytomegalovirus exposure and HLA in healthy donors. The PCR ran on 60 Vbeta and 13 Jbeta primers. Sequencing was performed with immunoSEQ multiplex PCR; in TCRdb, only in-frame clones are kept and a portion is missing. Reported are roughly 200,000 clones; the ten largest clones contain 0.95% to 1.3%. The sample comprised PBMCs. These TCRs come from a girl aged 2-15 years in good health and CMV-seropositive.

Here the CDR3 reads CASSIAPLYEQYF. The CDR3 coding sequence is TGTGCCAGTAGTATAGCTCCCCTCTACGAGCAGTACTTC. V and J are TRBV19 and TRBJ2-7; D unclear. The V end was cut by 1 base, the J end by 3 bases, with 7 bases between. CDR1 is LNHDA and CDR2 is SQIVND in the germline V gene (reference sequence). The CDR3 length is 13 residues.

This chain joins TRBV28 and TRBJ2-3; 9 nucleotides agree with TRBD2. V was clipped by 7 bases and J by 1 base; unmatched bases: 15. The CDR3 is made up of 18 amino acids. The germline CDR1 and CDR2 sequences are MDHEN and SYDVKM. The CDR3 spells CASIQGSLSGSRTDTQYF. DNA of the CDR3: TGTGCCAGCATCCAAGGATCCCTTAGCGGGAGTCGCACAGATACGCAGTATTTT.

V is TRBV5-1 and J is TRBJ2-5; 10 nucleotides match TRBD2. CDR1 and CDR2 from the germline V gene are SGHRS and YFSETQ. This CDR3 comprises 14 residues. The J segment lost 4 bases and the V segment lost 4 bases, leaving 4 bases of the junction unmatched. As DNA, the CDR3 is TGCGCCAGCAGCGAAAGACTAGCGGGAGAGACCCAGTACTTC. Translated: CASSERLAGETQYF.

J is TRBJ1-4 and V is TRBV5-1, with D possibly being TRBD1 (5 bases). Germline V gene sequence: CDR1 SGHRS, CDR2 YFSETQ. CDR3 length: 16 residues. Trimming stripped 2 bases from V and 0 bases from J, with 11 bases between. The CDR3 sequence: CASSFRASTTNEKLFF. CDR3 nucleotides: TGCGCCAGCAGCTTCAGGGCCTCCACAACTAATGAAAAACTGTTTTTT.

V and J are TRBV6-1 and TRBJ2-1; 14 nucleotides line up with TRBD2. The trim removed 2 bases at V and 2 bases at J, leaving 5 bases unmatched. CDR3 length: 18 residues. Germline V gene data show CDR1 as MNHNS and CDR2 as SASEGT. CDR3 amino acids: CASSESRLAGGPYNEQFF. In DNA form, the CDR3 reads TGTGCCAGCAGTGAATCGCGACTAGCGGGAGGGCCCTACAATGAGCAGTTCTTC.

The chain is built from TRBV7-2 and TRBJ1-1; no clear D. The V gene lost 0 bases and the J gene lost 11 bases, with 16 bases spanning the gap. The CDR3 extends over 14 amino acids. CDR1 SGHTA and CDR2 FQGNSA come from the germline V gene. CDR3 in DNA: TGTGCCAGCAGCTTAGCTCTCGGGGTGGGGAGGGCTTTCTTT. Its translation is CASSLALGVGRAFF.

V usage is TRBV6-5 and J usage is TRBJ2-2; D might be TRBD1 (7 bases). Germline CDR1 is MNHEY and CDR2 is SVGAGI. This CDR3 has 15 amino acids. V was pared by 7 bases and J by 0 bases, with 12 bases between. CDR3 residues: CASKAGQTNTGELFF. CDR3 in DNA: TGTGCCAGCAAGGCGGGACAGACGAACACCGGGGAGCTGTTTTTT.

The CDR3 loop reads CASSLGLRVGNTEAFF. In DNA form, the CDR3 reads TGTGCCAGCAGCTTAGGACTCAGGGTCGGCAACACTGAAGCTTTCTTT. This chain links TRBV11-2 with TRBJ1-1; a possible D gene is TRBD1 (5 bases). Germline V lookup: CDR1 SGHAT, CDR2 FQNNGV. This CDR3 contains 16 residues. V dropped 1 base and J dropped 2 bases, with 14 bases sitting between them.

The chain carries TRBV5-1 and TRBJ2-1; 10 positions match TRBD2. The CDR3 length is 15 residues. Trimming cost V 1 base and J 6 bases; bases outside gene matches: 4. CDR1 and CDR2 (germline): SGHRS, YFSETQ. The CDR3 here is CASSLQLAGINEQFF. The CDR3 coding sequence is TGCGCCAGCAGCTTGCAACTAGCGGGAATCAATGAGCAGTTCTTC.

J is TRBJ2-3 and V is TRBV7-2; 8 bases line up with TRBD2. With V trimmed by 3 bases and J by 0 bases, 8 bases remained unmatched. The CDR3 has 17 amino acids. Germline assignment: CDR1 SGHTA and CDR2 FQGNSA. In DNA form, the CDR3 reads TGTGCCAGCAGCTTGGGTTTAGCGGGGCTTAGCACAGATACGCAGTATTTT. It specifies CASSLGLAGLSTDTQYF.

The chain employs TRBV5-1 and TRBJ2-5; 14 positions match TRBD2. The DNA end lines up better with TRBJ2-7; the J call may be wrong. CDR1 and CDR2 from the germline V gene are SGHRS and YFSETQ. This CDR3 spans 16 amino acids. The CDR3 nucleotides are TGCGCCAGCAGCCGACTGGGACTAGCGGGAGTCAACGAGCAGTACTTC. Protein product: CASSRLGLAGVNEQYF.

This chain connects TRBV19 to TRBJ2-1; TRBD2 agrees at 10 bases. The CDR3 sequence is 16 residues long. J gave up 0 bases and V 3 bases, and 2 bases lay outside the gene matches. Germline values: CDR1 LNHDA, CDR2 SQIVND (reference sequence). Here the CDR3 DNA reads TGTGCCAGTAGTATCGGGACTAGCGACTCCTACAATGAGCAGTTCTTC. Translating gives CASSIGTSDSYNEQFF.

The CDR3 nucleotides read TGTGCCAGCAGCGGAGGACTAGCGTCTCGCACTGCGTACTTC. Translating gives CASSGGLASRTAYF. This rearrangement joins TRBV13 to TRBJ2-7, with TRBD2 matching 9 bases. The CDR3 length is 14 residues. V lost 5 bases and J lost 12; bases outside the gene matches: 14. The germline CDR1 and CDR2 sequences are PRHDT and FYEKMQ (reference sequence).

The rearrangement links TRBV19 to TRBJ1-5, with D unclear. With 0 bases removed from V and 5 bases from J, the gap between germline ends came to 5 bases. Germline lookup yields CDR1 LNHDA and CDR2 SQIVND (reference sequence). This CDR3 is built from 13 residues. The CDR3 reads CASSIDLYQPQHF. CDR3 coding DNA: TGTGCCAGTAGTATAGATCTTTATCAGCCCCAGCATTTT. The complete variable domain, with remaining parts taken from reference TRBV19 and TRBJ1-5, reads DGGITQSPKYLFRKEGQNVTLSCEQNLNHDAMYWYRQDPGQGLRLIYYSQIVNDFQKGDIAEGYSVSREKKESFPLTVTSAQKNPTAFYLCASSIDLYQPQHFGDGTRLSIL.

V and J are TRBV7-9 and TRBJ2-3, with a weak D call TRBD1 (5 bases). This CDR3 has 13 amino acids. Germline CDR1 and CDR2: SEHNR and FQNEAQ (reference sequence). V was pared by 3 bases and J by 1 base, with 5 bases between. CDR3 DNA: TGTGCCAGCAGCTTGACAGGCACAGATACGCAGTATTTT. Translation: CASSLTGTDTQYF.

For the CDR3, the DNA is TGTGCCAGTAGTATTGTCGCGGGCTACGAGCAGTACTTC. Protein: CASSIVAGYEQYF. The chain uses TRBV19 and TRBJ2-5; tentative D call: TRBD2 (5 bases). The tail of the sequence fits TRBJ2-7 better, so the J call may be wrong. CDR3 size: 13 residues. Germline lookup yields CDR1 LNHDA and CDR2 SQIVND (reference sequence).

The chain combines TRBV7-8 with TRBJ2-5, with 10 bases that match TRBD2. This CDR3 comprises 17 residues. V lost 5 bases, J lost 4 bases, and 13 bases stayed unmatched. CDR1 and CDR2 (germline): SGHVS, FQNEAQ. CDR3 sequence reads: CASSRVLVSGRGETQYF. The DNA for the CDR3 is TGTGCCAGCAGCCGAGTCCTTGTCAGCGGGAGGGGAGAGACCCAGTACTTC.

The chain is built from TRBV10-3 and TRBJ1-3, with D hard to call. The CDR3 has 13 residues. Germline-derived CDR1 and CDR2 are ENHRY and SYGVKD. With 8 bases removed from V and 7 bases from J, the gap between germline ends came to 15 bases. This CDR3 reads CAILAVNGNTIYF. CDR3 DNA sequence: TGTGCCATCCTTGCGGTAAATGGGAACACCATATATTTT.

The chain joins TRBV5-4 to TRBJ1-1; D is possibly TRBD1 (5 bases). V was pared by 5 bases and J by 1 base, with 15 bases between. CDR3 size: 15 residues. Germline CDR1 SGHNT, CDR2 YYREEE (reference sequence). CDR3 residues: CASRAGGEGNTEAFF. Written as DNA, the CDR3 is TGTGCCAGCAGGGCGGGGGGGGAAGGGAACACTGAAGCTTTCTTT.

The CDR3 loop reads CASSPDRGYSGELFF. The CDR3 bases are TGCGCCAGCAGCCCAGACAGGGGGTACTCCGGGGAGCTGTTTTTT. The chain links TRBV5-1 to TRBJ2-2; 9 positions match TRBD1. The V segment lost 4 bases and the J segment 6 bases; nucleotides outside the gene matches: 7. CDR1 is SGHRS, CDR2 YFSETQ, per germline. This CDR3 is 15 amino acids long.

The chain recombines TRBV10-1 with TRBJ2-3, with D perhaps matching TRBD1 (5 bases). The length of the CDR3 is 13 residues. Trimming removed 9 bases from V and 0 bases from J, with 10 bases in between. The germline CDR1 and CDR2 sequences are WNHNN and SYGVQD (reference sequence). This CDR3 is CASQGTSTDTQYF. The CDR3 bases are TGCGCCAGTCAGGGAACTAGCACAGATACGCAGTATTTT.

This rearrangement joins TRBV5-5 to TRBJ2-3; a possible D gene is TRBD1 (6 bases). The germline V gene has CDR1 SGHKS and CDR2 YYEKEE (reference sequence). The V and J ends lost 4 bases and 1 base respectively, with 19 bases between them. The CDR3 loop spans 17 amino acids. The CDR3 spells CASSNYTGTWGTDTQYF. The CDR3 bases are TGTGCCAGCAGCAACTATACCGGGACATGGGGCACAGATACGCAGTATTTT.

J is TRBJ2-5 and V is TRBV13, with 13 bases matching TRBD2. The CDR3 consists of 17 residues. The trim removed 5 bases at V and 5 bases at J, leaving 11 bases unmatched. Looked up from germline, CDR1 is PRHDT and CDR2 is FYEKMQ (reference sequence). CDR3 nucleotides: TGTGCCAGCAGCCCAGGGACTAGCGGGATTGCTAGTGAGACCCAGTACTTC. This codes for CASSPGTSGIASETQYF.